This is a list of T cell receptor beta chains from one sample in a study of blood T cell repertoires in COVID-19. The protocol was immunoSEQ multiplex PCR, while the TCRdb copy is restricted to in-frame clones and leaves out a portion. Of under 95,000 clones in the sample, less than 90% were seen once. The sequenced material came from peripheral blood. The source is a human donor in a cohort sampled during active COVID-19. CDR3s include the opening cysteine and the closing phenylalanine or tryptophan. The order of the fields is J gene, V gene, D gene, CDR3 length, clone size, CDR3 protein, CDR3 DNA. D genes are given only for firm matches. The listing skips clone size in some rows; elsewhere it reads once, few, many or a size class.

j_call: TRBJ1-1
v_call: TRBV6-5
d_call: TRBD1
cdr3_length: 14
clone_size: NA
cdr3_aa: CASSYSSGGTEAFF
cdr3_nt: TGTGCCAGCAGTTACTCGTCAGGGGGGACTGAAGCTTTCTTT

j_call: TRBJ1-4
v_call: TRBV15
d_call: NA
cdr3_length: 14
clone_size: NA
cdr3_aa: CATSSRGPREKLFF
cdr3_nt: TGTGCCACCAGCAGCAGAGGGCCGAGAGAAAAACTGTTTTTT

j_call: TRBJ2-1
v_call: TRBV4-3
d_call: NA
cdr3_length: 17
clone_size: NA
cdr3_aa: CASSQDIARAFDNEQFF
cdr3_nt: TGCGCCAGCAGCCAAGATATCGCCAGGGCGTTCGACAATGAGCAGTTCTTC

j_call: TRBJ1-2
v_call: TRBV28
d_call: TRBD1
cdr3_length: 16
clone_size: NA
cdr3_aa: CASRVTGDRAYYGYTF
cdr3_nt: TGTGCCAGCAGAGTTACGGGCGACAGGGCCTACTATGGCTACACCTTC

j_call: TRBJ2-3
v_call: TRBV6-2/TRBV6-3
d_call: TRBD2
cdr3_length: 17
clone_size: NA
cdr3_aa: CASSRRTSGRAEQTQYF
cdr3_nt: TGTGCCAGCAGCCGGCGGACTAGCGGGAGGGCCGAACAGACGCAGTATTTT

j_call: TRBJ2-1
v_call: TRBV5-4
d_call: TRBD2
cdr3_length: 17
clone_size: NA
cdr3_aa: CASSPRVRTSRNYEQFF
cdr3_nt: TGTGCCAGCAGCCCCCGGGTAAGGACTAGCAGGAACTATGAGCAGTTCTTC

j_call: TRBJ1-1
v_call: TRBV19
d_call: NA
cdr3_length: 14
clone_size: NA
cdr3_aa: CASSTGGAGTEAFF
cdr3_nt: TGTGCCAGTAGTACTGGGGGGGCCGGCACTGAAGCTTTCTTT

j_call: TRBJ2-1
v_call: TRBV9
d_call: TRBD2
cdr3_length: 15
clone_size: NA
cdr3_aa: CASSVSLAGMGEQFF
cdr3_nt: TGTGCCAGCAGCGTGTCTCTAGCGGGGATGGGTGAGCAGTTCTTC

j_call: TRBJ2-1
v_call: TRBV7-3
d_call: NA
cdr3_length: 15
clone_size: NA
cdr3_aa: CASSHPSGTGGEQFF
cdr3_nt: TGTGCCAGCAGCCACCCGTCCGGGACTGGGGGTGAGCAGTTCTTC

j_call: TRBJ2-7
v_call: TRBV7-2
d_call: TRBD2
cdr3_length: 17
clone_size: NA
cdr3_aa: CASSHSSGGSSSYEQYF
cdr3_nt: TGTGCCAGCAGCCACTCTAGCGGGGGGTCAAGCTCCTACGAGCAGTACTTC

j_call: TRBJ2-5
v_call: TRBV30
d_call: TRBD1
cdr3_length: 16
clone_size: few
cdr3_aa: CAWSVGQGTTGETQYF
cdr3_nt: TGTGCCTGGAGCGTAGGACAGGGAACGACTGGGGAGACCCAGTACTTC

j_call: TRBJ1-5
v_call: TRBV7-2
d_call: TRBD1
cdr3_length: 14
clone_size: few
cdr3_aa: CASSLGTGAQPQHF
cdr3_nt: TGTGCCAGCAGCTTAGGGACAGGGGCTCAGCCCCAGCATTTT

j_call: TRBJ2-1
v_call: TRBV28
d_call: NA
cdr3_length: 13
clone_size: NA
cdr3_aa: CASSPGLPNEQFF
cdr3_nt: TGTGCCAGCAGTCCCGGACTACCCAATGAGCAGTTCTTC

j_call: TRBJ2-6
v_call: TRBV2
d_call: TRBD1
cdr3_length: 16
clone_size: NA
cdr3_aa: CASTGTGGSGANVLTF
cdr3_nt: TGTGCCAGCACAGGGACAGGCGGCTCTGGGGCCAACGTCCTGACTTTC

j_call: TRBJ2-3
v_call: TRBV7-2
d_call: NA
cdr3_length: 13
clone_size: few
cdr3_aa: CASSSGLEDTQYF
cdr3_nt: TGTGCCAGCAGCTCCGGGTTGGAAGATACGCAGTATTTT

j_call: TRBJ2-1
v_call: TRBV6-6
d_call: TRBD2
cdr3_length: 16
clone_size: NA
cdr3_aa: CASRGLSGSSYNEQFF
cdr3_nt: TGTGCCAGCAGGGGCTTGAGCGGGAGCTCCTACAATGAGCAGTTCTTC

j_call: TRBJ2-3
v_call: TRBV7-2
d_call: NA
cdr3_length: 16
clone_size: many
cdr3_aa: CASSLLISGGTDTQYF
cdr3_nt: TGTGCCAGCAGCCTTCTCATCTCCGGGGGCACAGATACGCAGTATTTT

j_call: TRBJ2-1
v_call: TRBV7-3
d_call: TRBD1
cdr3_length: 15
clone_size: NA
cdr3_aa: CASSLSGGNHNEQFF
cdr3_nt: TGTGCCAGCAGCTTGTCAGGGGGCAACCACAATGAGCAGTTCTTC

j_call: TRBJ2-7
v_call: TRBV23-1
d_call: TRBD1
cdr3_length: 15
clone_size: many
cdr3_aa: CASSQAGQAAYEQYF
cdr3_nt: TGCGCCAGCAGTCAGGCTGGACAGGCGGCCTACGAGCAGTACTTC

j_call: TRBJ2-1
v_call: TRBV6-1
d_call: TRBD2
cdr3_length: 15
clone_size: NA
cdr3_aa: CASSETSGRGNEQFF
cdr3_nt: TGTGCCAGCAGTGAAACTAGCGGGAGAGGTAATGAGCAGTTCTTC

j_call: TRBJ2-2
v_call: TRBV7-2
d_call: NA
cdr3_length: 17
clone_size: NA
cdr3_aa: CASSLIVRLSVTGELFF
cdr3_nt: TGTGCCAGCAGCTTAATAGTCCGTCTCAGCGTCACCGGGGAGCTGTTTTTT

j_call: TRBJ1-3
v_call: TRBV5-1
d_call: NA
cdr3_length: 16
clone_size: few
cdr3_aa: CASSLDRVSSGNTIYF
cdr3_nt: TGCGCCAGCAGCTTGGACCGGGTCAGCTCTGGAAACACCATATATTTT

j_call: TRBJ1-1
v_call: TRBV5-5
d_call: TRBD1
cdr3_length: 16
clone_size: few
cdr3_aa: CASSPGQGPMNTEAFF
cdr3_nt: TGTGCCAGCAGTCCGGGACAGGGGCCTATGAACACTGAAGCTTTCTTT

j_call: TRBJ1-2
v_call: TRBV7-6
d_call: TRBD1
cdr3_length: 16
clone_size: NA
cdr3_aa: CASSLTPGQTNYGYTF
cdr3_nt: TGTGCCAGCAGCTTAACTCCGGGACAGACCAACTATGGCTACACCTTC

j_call: TRBJ2-7
v_call: TRBV5-1
d_call: TRBD2
cdr3_length: 15
clone_size: NA
cdr3_aa: CASSSRTSGTYEQYF
cdr3_nt: TGCGCCAGCAGCTCCAGGACTAGCGGTACCTACGAGCAGTACTTC

j_call: TRBJ1-1
v_call: TRBV9
d_call: NA
cdr3_length: 15
clone_size: NA
cdr3_aa: CASSSTDRPNTEAFF
cdr3_nt: TGTGCCAGCAGCTCAACGGACAGACCGAACACTGAAGCTTTCTTT

j_call: TRBJ2-7
v_call: TRBV5-1
d_call: TRBD2
cdr3_length: 19
clone_size: few
cdr3_aa: CASSIGLAGGPLGSYEQYF
cdr3_nt: TGCGCCAGCAGCATCGGACTAGCGGGAGGGCCCCTAGGCTCCTACGAGCAGTACTTC

j_call: TRBJ2-1
v_call: TRBV9
d_call: TRBD2
cdr3_length: 20
clone_size: NA
cdr3_aa: CASSVGPIAGGSSSYNEQFF
cdr3_nt: TGTGCCAGCAGCGTAGGCCCTATAGCGGGAGGGTCCTCCTCCTACAATGAGCAGTTCTTC

j_call: TRBJ2-5
v_call: TRBV7-8
d_call: TRBD2
cdr3_length: 14
clone_size: NA
cdr3_aa: CASSLAAGGETQYF
cdr3_nt: TGTGCCAGCAGCTTAGCGGCGGGAGGTGAGACCCAGTACTTC

j_call: TRBJ2-7
v_call: TRBV7-2
d_call: TRBD2
cdr3_length: 14
clone_size: NA
cdr3_aa: CASSSGRVPYEQYF
cdr3_nt: TGTGCCAGCAGCTCCGGGAGGGTTCCCTACGAGCAGTACTTC

j_call: TRBJ1-4
v_call: TRBV7-3
d_call: TRBD1
cdr3_length: 18
clone_size: once
cdr3_aa: CASSKGQGASTTNEKLFF
cdr3_nt: TGTGCCAGCAGCAAAGGACAGGGGGCGAGTACAACTAATGAAAAACTGTTTTTT

j_call: TRBJ2-3
v_call: TRBV28
d_call: TRBD2
cdr3_length: 18
clone_size: NA
cdr3_aa: CASRSLLAGGPSTDTQYF
cdr3_nt: TGTGCCAGCAGATCCCTACTAGCGGGAGGGCCTAGCACAGATACGCAGTATTTT

j_call: TRBJ2-7
v_call: TRBV9
d_call: TRBD2
cdr3_length: 16
clone_size: once
cdr3_aa: CASSVGLAGAGDEQYF
cdr3_nt: TGTGCCAGCAGCGTAGGACTAGCGGGAGCCGGGGACGAGCAGTACTTC

j_call: TRBJ2-1
v_call: TRBV2
d_call: TRBD2
cdr3_length: 16
clone_size: NA
cdr3_aa: CASRDIAGSSYNEQFF
cdr3_nt: TGTGCCAGCAGGGATATAGCGGGATCCTCCTACAATGAGCAGTTCTTC

j_call: TRBJ2-7
v_call: TRBV27
d_call: TRBD2
cdr3_length: 15
clone_size: once
cdr3_aa: CASSSTTGGPREQYF
cdr3_nt: TGTGCCAGCAGTTCGACGACGGGAGGGCCGCGCGAGCAGTACTTC

j_call: TRBJ2-5
v_call: TRBV4-1
d_call: TRBD2
cdr3_length: 17
clone_size: NA
cdr3_aa: CASSQEPTSGTQETQYF
cdr3_nt: TGCGCCAGCAGCCAAGAACCGACTAGCGGAACCCAAGAGACCCAGTACTTC

j_call: TRBJ2-3
v_call: TRBV10-1
d_call: NA
cdr3_length: 12
clone_size: NA
cdr3_aa: CASSPGRDTQYF
cdr3_nt: TGCGCCAGCAGCCCCGGTAGAGATACGCAGTATTTT

j_call: TRBJ1-1
v_call: TRBV5-1
d_call: TRBD1
cdr3_length: 16
clone_size: NA
cdr3_aa: CASSLGQGGMNTEAFF
cdr3_nt: TGCGCCAGCAGTTTGGGACAGGGCGGCATGAACACTGAAGCTTTCTTT

j_call: TRBJ1-2
v_call: TRBV7-2
d_call: NA
cdr3_length: 15
clone_size: NA
cdr3_aa: CASSLAGGKAYGYTF
cdr3_nt: TGTGCCAGCAGCTTAGCTGGAGGGAAGGCCTATGGCTACACCTTC

j_call: TRBJ2-1
v_call: TRBV3-1/TRBV3-2
d_call: NA
cdr3_length: 16
clone_size: NA
cdr3_aa: CASSQEDRHPYNEQFF
cdr3_nt: TGTGCCAGCAGCCAAGAAGACAGGCACCCCTACAATGAGCAGTTCTTC

j_call: TRBJ1-1
v_call: TRBV6-5
d_call: NA
cdr3_length: 13
clone_size: NA
cdr3_aa: CASRLSGGSEAFF
cdr3_nt: TGTGCCAGCAGGCTAAGCGGGGGATCTGAAGCTTTCTTT

j_call: TRBJ2-2
v_call: TRBV5-1
d_call: TRBD1
cdr3_length: 15
clone_size: NA
cdr3_aa: CASRLTTGSTGELFF
cdr3_nt: TGCGCCAGTCGTCTCACGACAGGGAGCACCGGGGAGCTGTTTTTT

j_call: TRBJ1-2
v_call: TRBV4-1
d_call: TRBD1
cdr3_length: 17
clone_size: NA
cdr3_aa: CASSRLGQGAQGYGYTF
cdr3_nt: TGCGCCAGCAGCCGCCTGGGACAGGGGGCGCAAGGATATGGCTACACCTTC

j_call: TRBJ1-1
v_call: TRBV5-1
d_call: NA
cdr3_length: 13
clone_size: NA
cdr3_aa: CASSLAQGDEAFF
cdr3_nt: TGCGCCAGCAGCTTGGCCCAGGGCGATGAAGCTTTCTTT

j_call: TRBJ2-2
v_call: TRBV18
d_call: TRBD1
cdr3_length: 16
clone_size: NA
cdr3_aa: CASSTRGQGPTGELFF
cdr3_nt: TGTGCCAGCTCAACTCGGGGACAGGGACCCACCGGGGAGCTGTTTTTT

j_call: TRBJ2-7
v_call: TRBV6-5
d_call: TRBD1
cdr3_length: 14
clone_size: NA
cdr3_aa: CASHAGQGIYEQYF
cdr3_nt: TGTGCCAGCCACGCGGGACAGGGGATCTACGAGCAGTACTTC

j_call: TRBJ2-3
v_call: TRBV12-3/TRBV12-4
d_call: NA
cdr3_length: 11
clone_size: NA
cdr3_aa: CASTRSGTQYF
cdr3_nt: TGTGCCAGCACCCGGTCAGGTACGCAGTATTTT

j_call: TRBJ2-2
v_call: TRBV5-1
d_call: TRBD2
cdr3_length: 17
clone_size: NA
cdr3_aa: CASSLMPGLVNTGELFF
cdr3_nt: TGCGCCAGCAGCTTGATGCCGGGACTAGTGAACACCGGGGAGCTGTTTTTT

j_call: TRBJ1-4
v_call: TRBV9
d_call: NA
cdr3_length: 14
clone_size: NA
cdr3_aa: CASSVGTAGEKLFF
cdr3_nt: TGTGCCAGCAGCGTAGGGACTGCCGGTGAAAAACTGTTTTTT

j_call: TRBJ2-3
v_call: TRBV7-3
d_call: TRBD2
cdr3_length: 16
clone_size: NA
cdr3_aa: CASSIPTSGGPDTQYF
cdr3_nt: TGTGCCAGCAGCATACCGACTAGCGGGGGACCAGATACGCAGTATTTT

j_call: TRBJ1-5
v_call: TRBV29-1
d_call: NA
cdr3_length: 14
clone_size: NA
cdr3_aa: CSVATQHGDQPQHF
cdr3_nt: TGCAGCGTCGCGACACAACATGGCGATCAGCCCCAGCATTTT

j_call: TRBJ2-1
v_call: TRBV5-1
d_call: TRBD2
cdr3_length: 17
clone_size: NA
cdr3_aa: CASSSKSAGVLNNEQFF
cdr3_nt: TGCGCCAGCAGCTCGAAATCAGCGGGAGTATTGAACAATGAGCAGTTCTTC

j_call: TRBJ2-4
v_call: TRBV5-1
d_call: NA
cdr3_length: 15
clone_size: NA
cdr3_aa: CASSLAPVAKNIQYF
cdr3_nt: TGCGCCAGCAGCTTGGCTCCGGTAGCCAAAAACATTCAGTACTTC